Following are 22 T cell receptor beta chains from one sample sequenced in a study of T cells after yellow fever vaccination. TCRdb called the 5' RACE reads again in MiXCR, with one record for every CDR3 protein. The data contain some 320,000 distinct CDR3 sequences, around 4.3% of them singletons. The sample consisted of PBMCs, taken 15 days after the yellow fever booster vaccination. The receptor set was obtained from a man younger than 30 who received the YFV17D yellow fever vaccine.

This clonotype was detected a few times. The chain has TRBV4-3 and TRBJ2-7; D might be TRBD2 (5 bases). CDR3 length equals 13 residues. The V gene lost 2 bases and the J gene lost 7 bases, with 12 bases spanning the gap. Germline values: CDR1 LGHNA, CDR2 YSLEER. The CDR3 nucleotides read TGCGCCAGCAGCCAAATTGCGGGCGGAGAGCAGTACGTC. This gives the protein CASSQIAGGEQYV.

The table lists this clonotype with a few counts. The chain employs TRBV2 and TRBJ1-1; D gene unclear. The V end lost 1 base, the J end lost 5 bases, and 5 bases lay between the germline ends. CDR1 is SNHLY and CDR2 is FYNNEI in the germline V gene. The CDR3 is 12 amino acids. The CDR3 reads CASSEEVTEAFF. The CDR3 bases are TGTGCCAGCAGTGAAGAGGTTACTGAAGCTTTCTTT.

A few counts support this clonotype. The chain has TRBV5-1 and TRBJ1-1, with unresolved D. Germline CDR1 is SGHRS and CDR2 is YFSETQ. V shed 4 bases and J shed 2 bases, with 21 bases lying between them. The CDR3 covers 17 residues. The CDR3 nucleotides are TGCGCCAGCAGCCGGACTGGAGGCCAGGTCCCTAACACTGAAGCTTTCTTT. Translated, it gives CASSRTGGQVPNTEAFF.

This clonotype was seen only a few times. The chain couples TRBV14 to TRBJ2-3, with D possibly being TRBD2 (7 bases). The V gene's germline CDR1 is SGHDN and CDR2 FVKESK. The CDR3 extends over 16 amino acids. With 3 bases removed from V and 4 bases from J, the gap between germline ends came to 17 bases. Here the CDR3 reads CASSQMGRGPADTQYF. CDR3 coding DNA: TGTGCCAGCAGCCAGATGGGGCGGGGGCCAGCAGATACGCAGTATTTT. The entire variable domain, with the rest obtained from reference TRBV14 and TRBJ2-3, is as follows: EAGVTQFPSHSVIEKGQTVTLRCDPISGHDNLYWYRRVMGKEIKFLLHFVKESKQDESGMPNNRFLAERTGGTYSTLKVQPAELEDSGVYFCASSQMGRGPADTQYFGPGTRLTVL.

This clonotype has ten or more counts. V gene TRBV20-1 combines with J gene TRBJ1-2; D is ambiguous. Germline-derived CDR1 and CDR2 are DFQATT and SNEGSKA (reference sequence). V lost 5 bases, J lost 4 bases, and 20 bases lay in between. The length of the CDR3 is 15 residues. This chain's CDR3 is CSAFDITQAFYGYTF. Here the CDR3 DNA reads TGCAGTGCTTTTGACATTACACAAGCTTTCTATGGCTACACCTTC.

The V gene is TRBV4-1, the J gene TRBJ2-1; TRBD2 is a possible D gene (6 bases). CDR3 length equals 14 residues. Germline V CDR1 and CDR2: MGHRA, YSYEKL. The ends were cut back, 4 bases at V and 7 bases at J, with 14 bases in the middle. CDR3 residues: CASSRAMGTNEQFF. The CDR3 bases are TGCGCCAGCAGCCGAGCGATGGGGACTAATGAGCAGTTCTTC.

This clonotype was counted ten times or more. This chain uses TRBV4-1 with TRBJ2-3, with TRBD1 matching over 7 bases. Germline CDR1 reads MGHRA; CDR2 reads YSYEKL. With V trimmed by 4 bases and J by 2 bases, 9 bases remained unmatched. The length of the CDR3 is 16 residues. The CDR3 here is CASSRFPGQFTDTQYF. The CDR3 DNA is TGCGCCAGCAGCCGATTCCCGGGACAGTTCACAGATACGCAGTATTTT.

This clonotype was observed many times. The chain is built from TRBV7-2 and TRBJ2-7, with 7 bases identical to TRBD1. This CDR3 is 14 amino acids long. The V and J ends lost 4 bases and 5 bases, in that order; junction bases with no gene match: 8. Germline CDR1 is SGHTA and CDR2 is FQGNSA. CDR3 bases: TGTGCCAGCAGCTCCCGAGACAGGGACCACGAGCAGTACGTC. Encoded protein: CASSSRDRDHEQYV.

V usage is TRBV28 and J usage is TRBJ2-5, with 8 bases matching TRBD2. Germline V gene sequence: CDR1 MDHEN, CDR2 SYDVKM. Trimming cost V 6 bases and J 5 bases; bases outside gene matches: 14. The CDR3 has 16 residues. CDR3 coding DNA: TGTGCCAGCAGGGGAACCTCGGGGGGGCCTTATGAGACCCAGTACTTC. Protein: CASRGTSGGPYETQYF.

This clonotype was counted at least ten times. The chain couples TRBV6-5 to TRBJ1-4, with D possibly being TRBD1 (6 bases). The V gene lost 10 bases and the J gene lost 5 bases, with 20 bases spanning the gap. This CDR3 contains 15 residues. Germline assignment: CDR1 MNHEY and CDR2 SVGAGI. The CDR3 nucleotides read TGTGCCACGGGCTTGGGGGCGTATGACAATGAAAAACTGTTTTTT. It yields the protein CATGLGAYDNEKLFF.

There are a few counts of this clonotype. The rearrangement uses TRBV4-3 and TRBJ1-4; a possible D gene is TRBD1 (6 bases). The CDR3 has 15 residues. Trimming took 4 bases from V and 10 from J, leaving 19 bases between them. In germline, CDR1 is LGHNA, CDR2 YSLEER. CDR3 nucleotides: TGCGCCAGCAGCCCCGCAAACAGGGAATATGGAAAACTGTTTTTT. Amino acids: CASSPANREYGKLFF.

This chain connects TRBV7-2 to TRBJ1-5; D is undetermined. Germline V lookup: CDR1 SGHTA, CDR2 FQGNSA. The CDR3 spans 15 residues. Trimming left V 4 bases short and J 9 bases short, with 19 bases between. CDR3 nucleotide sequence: TGTGCCAGCAGCTGCCCCGAGACTCGAATCCGGCCCCAGCATTTT. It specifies CASSCPETRIRPQHF.

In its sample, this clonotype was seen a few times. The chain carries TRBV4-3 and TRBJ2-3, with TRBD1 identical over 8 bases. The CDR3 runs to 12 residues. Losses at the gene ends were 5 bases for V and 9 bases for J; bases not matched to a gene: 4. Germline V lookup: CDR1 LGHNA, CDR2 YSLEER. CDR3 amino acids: CASSEHRGTQYF. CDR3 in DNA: TGCGCCAGCAGCGAACACAGGGGGACGCAGTATTTT.

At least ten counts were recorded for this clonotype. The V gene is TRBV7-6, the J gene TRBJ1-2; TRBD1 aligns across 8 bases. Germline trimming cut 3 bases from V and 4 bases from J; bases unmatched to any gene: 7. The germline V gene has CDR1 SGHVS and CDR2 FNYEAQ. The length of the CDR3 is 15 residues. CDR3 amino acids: CASSFGTGVGYGYTF. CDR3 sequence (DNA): TGTGCCAGCAGCTTCGGGACAGGCGTGGGCTATGGCTACACCTTC.

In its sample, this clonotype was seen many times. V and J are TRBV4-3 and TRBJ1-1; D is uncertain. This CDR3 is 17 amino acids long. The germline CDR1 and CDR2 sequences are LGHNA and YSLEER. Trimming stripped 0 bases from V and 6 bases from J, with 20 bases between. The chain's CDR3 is CASSQEAARRGQAEAFF. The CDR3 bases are TGCGCCAGCAGCCAAGAGGCTGCGAGAAGAGGGCAAGCTGAAGCTTTCTTT.

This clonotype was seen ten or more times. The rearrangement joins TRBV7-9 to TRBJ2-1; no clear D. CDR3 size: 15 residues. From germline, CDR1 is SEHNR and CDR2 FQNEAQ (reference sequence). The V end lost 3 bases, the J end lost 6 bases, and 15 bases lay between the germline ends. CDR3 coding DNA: TGTGCCAGCAGCTTTCTCCAGGTCGGTGGCAATGAGCAGTTCTTC. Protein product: CASSFLQVGGNEQFF.

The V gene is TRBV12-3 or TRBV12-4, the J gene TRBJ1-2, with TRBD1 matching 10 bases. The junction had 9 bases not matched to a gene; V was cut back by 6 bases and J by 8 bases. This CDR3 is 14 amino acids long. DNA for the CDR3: TGTGCCAGCAGCCCCGGGACAGGGGCCCGCGGCTACACCTTC. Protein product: CASSPGTGARGYTF.

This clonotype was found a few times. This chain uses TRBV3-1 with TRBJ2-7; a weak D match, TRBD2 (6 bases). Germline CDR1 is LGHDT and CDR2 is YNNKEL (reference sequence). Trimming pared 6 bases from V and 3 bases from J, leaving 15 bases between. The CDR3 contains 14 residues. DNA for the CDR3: TGTGCCAGCAGGGGTGGAGGGAATGTCTACGAGCAGTACTTC. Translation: CASRGGGNVYEQYF.

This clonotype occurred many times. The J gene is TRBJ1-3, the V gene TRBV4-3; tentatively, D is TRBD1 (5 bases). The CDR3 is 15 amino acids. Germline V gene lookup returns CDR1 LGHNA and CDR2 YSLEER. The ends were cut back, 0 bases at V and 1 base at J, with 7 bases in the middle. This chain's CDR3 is CASSQDSGSGNTIYF. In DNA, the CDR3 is TGCGCCAGCAGCCAAGATTCAGGGTCTGGAAACACCATATATTTT.

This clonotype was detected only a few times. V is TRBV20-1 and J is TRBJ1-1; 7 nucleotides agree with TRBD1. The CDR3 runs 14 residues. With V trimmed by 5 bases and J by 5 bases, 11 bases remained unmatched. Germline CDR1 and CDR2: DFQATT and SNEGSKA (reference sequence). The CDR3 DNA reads TGCAGTGCTCTCTACCGACAGGGCGGGACTGAAGCTTTCTTT. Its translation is CSALYRQGGTEAFF.

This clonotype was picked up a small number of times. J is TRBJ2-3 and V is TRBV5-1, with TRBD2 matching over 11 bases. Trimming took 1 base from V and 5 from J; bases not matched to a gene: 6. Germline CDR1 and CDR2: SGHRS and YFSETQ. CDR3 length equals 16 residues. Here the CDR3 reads CASSLRASGGRDTQYF. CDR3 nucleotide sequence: TGCGCCAGCAGCTTGAGGGCTAGCGGGGGGAGAGATACGCAGTATTTT.

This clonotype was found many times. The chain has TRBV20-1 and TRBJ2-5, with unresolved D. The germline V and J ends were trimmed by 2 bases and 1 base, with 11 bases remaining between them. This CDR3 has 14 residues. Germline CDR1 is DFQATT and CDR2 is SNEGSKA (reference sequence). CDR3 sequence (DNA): TGCAGTGCTAGATTATGGCGGCCCCAAGAGACCCAGTACTTC. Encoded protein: CSARLWRPQETQYF.